The clone carrying this TCR beta chain was observed many times. Its antigen is still unknown. These data belong to a study of CD8 T cells in ankylosing spondylitis. Findings and limits, study-wide: Disease-linked clones were reportedly significantly enriched in matched ankylosing spondylitis synovial fluid. A motif in TCR beta, a set of seven to nine highly homologous variants, appeared characteristic of ankylosing spondylitis blood. Before this, some motif variants had been reported in reactive arthritis synovial fluid and blood.

This CDR3 has 13 residues. CDR1 is ENHRY and CDR2 is SYGVKD in the germline V gene. V lost 4 bases and J lost 0, with 7 bases in between. TCRdb re-derived calls from the 5' RACE reads in MiXCR, one entry per CDR3 protein. The sample has around 130,000 distinct CDR3 sequences; approximately 6.8% are singletons. The TCR comes from a male donor with ankylosing spondylitis or in good health (not recorded which). The chain carries TRBV10-3 and TRBJ2-7; D call uncertain. The sample comprised blood, either unsorted or a sorted T cell fraction (not recorded which). The DNA for the CDR3 is TGTGCCATCAGTGTATACAGCTCCTACGAGCAGTACTTC. Its translation is CAISVYSSYEQYF.